This T cell receptor beta chain stems from a study of T-cell reconstitution after alpha-beta-depleted transplantation in children. Study-level findings and limits: One year after transplant, T-cell counts and diversity came mostly from newly produced T cells. Surviving recipient T cells and thymic progenitors accounted for the high day-60 TCRbeta diversity observed in some patients. The study reportedly traced alpha-beta T cells about two months after transplant to several hundred expanded graft clones.

This clonotype is medium-sized by share. The antigen is unknown. Deletions cut 5 bases from V and 6 bases from J, with 18 bases between. The CDR3 length is 15 residues. TCRbeta library preparation incorporated unique molecular identifiers. From the PCR reads, TCRdb called clonotypes with MiXCR, one entry per CDR3 protein. In the table there are about 7,200 distinct CDR3 sequences, 4% to 5.5% of which are singletons. Material: PBMCs, mostly from graft donor cells, obtained 180 days after TCRalphabeta/CD19-depleted stem cell transplant. The V gene is TRBV12-3 or TRBV12-4, the J gene TRBJ2-3; D is possibly TRBD1 (7 bases). This receptor was taken from a child less than two years old who had a stem cell transplant for acute myeloid leukemia, so the T cells may come from the graft donor. The CDR3 sequence: CASSTAGGKADTQYF. CDR3 nucleotides: TGTGCCAGCAGTACCGCAGGGGGGAAGGCGGATACGCAGTATTTT.